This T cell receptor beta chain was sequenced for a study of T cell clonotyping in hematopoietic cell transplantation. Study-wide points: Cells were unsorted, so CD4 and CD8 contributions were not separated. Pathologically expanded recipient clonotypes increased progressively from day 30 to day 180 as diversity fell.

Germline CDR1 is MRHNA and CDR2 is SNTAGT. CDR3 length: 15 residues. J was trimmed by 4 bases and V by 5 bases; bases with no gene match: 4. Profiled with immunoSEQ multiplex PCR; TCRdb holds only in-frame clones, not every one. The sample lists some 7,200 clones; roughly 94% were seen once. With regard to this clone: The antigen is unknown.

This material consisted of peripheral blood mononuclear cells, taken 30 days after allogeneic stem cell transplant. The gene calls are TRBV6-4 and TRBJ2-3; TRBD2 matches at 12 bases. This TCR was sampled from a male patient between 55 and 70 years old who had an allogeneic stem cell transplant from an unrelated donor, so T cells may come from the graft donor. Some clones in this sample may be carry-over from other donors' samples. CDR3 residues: CASSLLAGGSDTQYF. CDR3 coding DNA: TGTGCCAGCAGTCTACTAGCGGGAGGATCAGATACGCAGTATTTT.